These T cell receptor beta chains were read from a single sample in a study of cytomegalovirus exposure and HLA in healthy donors. Clones were read by immunoSEQ multiplex PCR, and TCRdb kept only the in-frame ones, dropping some. This table has 100,000 to 150,000 clones, around nine tenths appearing once. The sample consisted of PBMCs. The receptors stem from a woman under 30 in good health and CMV-seronegative. Both conserved end residues are part of each CDR3. The D gene is left open where the match is weak. Some rows have no size entry. The others give once, few or many, or a class for an expanded clone.

abundance: -
d_gene: TRBD2
j_gene: TRBJ2-5
v_gene: TRBV27
CDR3aa: CASSWTSGYQETQYF
CDR3nt: TGTGCCAGCAGTTGGACTAGCGGGTACCAAGAGACCCAGTACTTC

abundance: -
d_gene: -
j_gene: TRBJ1-5
v_gene: TRBV2
CDR3aa: CASSGQGNQPQHF
CDR3nt: TGTGCCAGCAGTGGACAGGGCAATCAGCCCCAGCATTTT

abundance: -
d_gene: -
j_gene: TRBJ2-5
v_gene: TRBV7-8
CDR3aa: CASSRRGIQTQYF
CDR3nt: TGTGCCAGCAGCAGAAGAGGGATACAGACCCAGTACTTC

abundance: -
d_gene: -
j_gene: TRBJ1-5
v_gene: TRBV5-6
CDR3aa: CASSLLNRENQPQHF
CDR3nt: TGTGCCAGCAGCTTATTAAACAGGGAAAATCAGCCCCAGCATTTT

abundance: -
d_gene: TRBD1
j_gene: TRBJ2-5
v_gene: TRBV6-5
CDR3aa: CASSYSGGPETQYF
CDR3nt: TGTGCCAGCAGTTACTCAGGGGGCCCGGAGACCCAGTACTTC

abundance: -
d_gene: -
j_gene: TRBJ2-7
v_gene: TRBV7-2
CDR3aa: CASSFPGSYEQYF
CDR3nt: TGTGCCAGCAGCTTTCCAGGGTCCTACGAGCAGTACTTC

abundance: -
d_gene: -
j_gene: TRBJ1-3
v_gene: TRBV5-1
CDR3aa: CASSLGGDSGNTIYF
CDR3nt: TGCGCCAGCAGCTTGGGGGGAGACTCTGGAAACACCATATATTTT

abundance: -
d_gene: TRBD2
j_gene: TRBJ2-7
v_gene: TRBV19
CDR3aa: CASSSGLGGYEQYF
CDR3nt: TGTGCCAGTAGTTCGGGACTAGGTGGCTACGAGCAGTACTTC

abundance: -
d_gene: -
j_gene: TRBJ1-1
v_gene: TRBV5-1
CDR3aa: CASSLDRTGENTEAFF
CDR3nt: TGCGCCAGCAGCTTGGATCGAACAGGAGAGAACACTGAAGCTTTCTTT

abundance: -
d_gene: -
j_gene: TRBJ1-4
v_gene: TRBV4-1
CDR3aa: CASSQPSREKLFF
CDR3nt: TGCGCCAGCAGCCAACCCTCCAGAGAAAAACTGTTTTTT

abundance: -
d_gene: TRBD1
j_gene: TRBJ2-5
v_gene: TRBV9
CDR3aa: CASRGQGAGETQYF
CDR3nt: TGTGCCAGCAGGGGACAGGGGGCGGGTGAGACCCAGTACTTC

abundance: -
d_gene: -
j_gene: TRBJ2-7
v_gene: TRBV9
CDR3aa: CASSVGGGGAPYEQYF
CDR3nt: TGTGCCAGCAGCGTAGGAGGGGGGGGCGCACCCTACGAGCAGTACTTC

abundance: -
d_gene: -
j_gene: TRBJ2-5
v_gene: TRBV4-1
CDR3aa: CASSQGDKEETQYF
CDR3nt: TGCGCCAGCAGCCAAGGGGACAAGGAAGAGACCCAGTACTTC

abundance: -
d_gene: TRBD2
j_gene: TRBJ2-1
v_gene: TRBV27
CDR3aa: CASSFMGGSSYNEQFF
CDR3nt: TGTGCCAGCAGTTTCATGGGGGGGAGCTCCTACAATGAGCAGTTCTTC

abundance: -
d_gene: -
j_gene: TRBJ1-2
v_gene: TRBV28
CDR3aa: CASSFFPRGRQSRGYTF
CDR3nt: TGTGCCAGCAGTTTCTTCCCCCGGGGGAGACAGTCTCGGGGCTACACCTTC

abundance: -
d_gene: -
j_gene: TRBJ2-2
v_gene: TRBV11-3
CDR3aa: CASRGNTGELFF
CDR3nt: TGTGCCAGCCGGGGGAACACCGGGGAGCTGTTTTTT

abundance: -
d_gene: -
j_gene: TRBJ2-7
v_gene: TRBV11-2
CDR3aa: CASSPSGEQYF
CDR3nt: TGTGCCAGCAGCCCCAGTGGCGAGCAGTACTTC

abundance: -
d_gene: TRBD2
j_gene: TRBJ2-3
v_gene: TRBV7-4
CDR3aa: CASSLVTSGSQDTQYF
CDR3nt: TGTGCCAGCAGCTTAGTGACTAGCGGGAGTCAAGATACGCAGTATTTT

abundance: -
d_gene: -
j_gene: TRBJ2-7
v_gene: TRBV19
CDR3aa: CASSPGLYEQYF
CDR3nt: TGTGCCAGTAGTCCGGGACTCTACGAGCAGTACTTC

abundance: -
d_gene: -
j_gene: TRBJ2-5
v_gene: TRBV30
CDR3aa: CAWSRPPGETQYF
CDR3nt: TGTGCCTGGAGTAGACCACCCGGGGAGACCCAGTACTTC

abundance: -
d_gene: TRBD1
j_gene: TRBJ1-1
v_gene: TRBV5-1
CDR3aa: CASRQTQGTEAFF
CDR3nt: TGCGCCAGCAGACAGACACAGGGGACTGAAGCTTTCTTT

abundance: -
d_gene: TRBD2
j_gene: TRBJ2-3
v_gene: TRBV13
CDR3aa: CASSLGLAGDTDTQYF
CDR3nt: TGTGCCAGCAGCTTAGGACTAGCGGGGGACACAGATACGCAGTATTTT

abundance: once
d_gene: -
j_gene: TRBJ2-5
v_gene: TRBV6-1
CDR3aa: CASSPGAETQYF
CDR3nt: TGTGCCAGCAGTCCAGGGGCAGAGACCCAGTACTTC

abundance: -
d_gene: -
j_gene: TRBJ1-3
v_gene: TRBV9
CDR3aa: CASSVRAGAGNTIYF
CDR3nt: TGTGCCAGCAGCGTAAGGGCAGGGGCTGGAAACACCATATATTTT

abundance: -
d_gene: TRBD2
j_gene: TRBJ2-7
v_gene: TRBV19
CDR3aa: CASSRSGITYEQYF
CDR3nt: TGTGCCAGTAGTAGGAGCGGGATTACCTACGAGCAGTACTTC

abundance: -
d_gene: TRBD1
j_gene: TRBJ2-7
v_gene: TRBV28
CDR3aa: CASSLGGTGGSEQYF
CDR3nt: TGTGCCAGCAGCCTAGGGGGGACAGGGGGCTCCGAGCAGTACTTC

abundance: -
d_gene: -
j_gene: TRBJ2-7
v_gene: TRBV11-2
CDR3aa: CASSLAAGLGGAEQYF
CDR3nt: TGTGCCAGCAGCTTAGCCGCCGGTCTAGGGGGGGCCGAGCAGTACTTC

abundance: -
d_gene: -
j_gene: TRBJ2-3
v_gene: TRBV5-1
CDR3aa: CASSWSGGVADTQYF
CDR3nt: TGCGCCAGCAGCTGGTCCGGAGGGGTCGCAGATACGCAGTATTTT

abundance: -
d_gene: -
j_gene: TRBJ2-3
v_gene: TRBV7-2
CDR3aa: CASSLTARGTSTDTQYF
CDR3nt: TGTGCCAGCAGCTTAACCGCCCGCGGGACTAGCACAGATACGCAGTATTTT